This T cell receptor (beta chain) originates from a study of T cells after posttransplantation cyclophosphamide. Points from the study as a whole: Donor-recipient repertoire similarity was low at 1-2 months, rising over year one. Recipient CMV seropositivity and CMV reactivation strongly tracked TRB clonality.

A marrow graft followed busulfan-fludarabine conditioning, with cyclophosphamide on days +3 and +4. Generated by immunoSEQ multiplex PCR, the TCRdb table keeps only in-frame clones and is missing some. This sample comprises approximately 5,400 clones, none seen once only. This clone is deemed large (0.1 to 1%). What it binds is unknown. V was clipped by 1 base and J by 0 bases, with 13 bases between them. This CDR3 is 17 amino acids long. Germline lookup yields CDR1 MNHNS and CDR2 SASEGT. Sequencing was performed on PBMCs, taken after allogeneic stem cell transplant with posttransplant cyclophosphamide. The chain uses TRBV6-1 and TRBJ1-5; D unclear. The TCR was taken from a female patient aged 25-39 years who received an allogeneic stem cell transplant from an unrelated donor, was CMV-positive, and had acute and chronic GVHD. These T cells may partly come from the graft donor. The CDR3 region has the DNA TGTGCCAGCAGTGAAGGAGTCTGGGAGATTAGCAATCAGCCCCAGCATTTT. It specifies CASSEGVWEISNQPQHF.